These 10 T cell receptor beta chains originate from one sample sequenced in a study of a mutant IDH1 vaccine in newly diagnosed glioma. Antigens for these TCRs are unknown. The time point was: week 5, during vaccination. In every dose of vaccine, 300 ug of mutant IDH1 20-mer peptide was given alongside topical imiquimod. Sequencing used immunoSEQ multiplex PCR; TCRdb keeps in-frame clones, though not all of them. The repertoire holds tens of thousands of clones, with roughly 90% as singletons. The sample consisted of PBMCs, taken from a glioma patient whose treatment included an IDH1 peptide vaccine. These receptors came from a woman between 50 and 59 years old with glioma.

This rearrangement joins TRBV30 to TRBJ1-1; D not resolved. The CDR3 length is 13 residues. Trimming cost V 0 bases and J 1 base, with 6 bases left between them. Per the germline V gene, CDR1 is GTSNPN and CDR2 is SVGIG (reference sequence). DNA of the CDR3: TGTGCCTGGAGTGTACTAGGGAACACTGAAGCTTTCTTT. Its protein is CAWSVLGNTEAFF.

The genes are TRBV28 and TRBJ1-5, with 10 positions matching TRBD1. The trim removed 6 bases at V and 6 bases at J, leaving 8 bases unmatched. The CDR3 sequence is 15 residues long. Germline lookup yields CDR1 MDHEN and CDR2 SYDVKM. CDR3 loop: CASSFLRDRGQPQHF. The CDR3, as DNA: TGTGCCAGCAGCTTCCTCAGGGACAGGGGTCAGCCCCAGCATTTT.

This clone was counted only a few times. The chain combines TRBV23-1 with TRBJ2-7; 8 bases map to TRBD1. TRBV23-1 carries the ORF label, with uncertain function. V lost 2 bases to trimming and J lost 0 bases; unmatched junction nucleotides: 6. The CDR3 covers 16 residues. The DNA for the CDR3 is TGCGCCAGCAGTCAACCCCGACAGGGGATCTCCTACGAGCAGTACTTC. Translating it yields CASSQPRQGISYEQYF.

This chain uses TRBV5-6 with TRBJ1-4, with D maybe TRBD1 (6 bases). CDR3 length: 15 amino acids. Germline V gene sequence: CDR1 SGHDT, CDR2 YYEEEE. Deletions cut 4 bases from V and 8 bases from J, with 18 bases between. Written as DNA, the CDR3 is TGTGCCAGCAGCAGGGGGGAGAGAGGCCTCGAAAAACTGTTTTTT. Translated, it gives CASSRGERGLEKLFF.

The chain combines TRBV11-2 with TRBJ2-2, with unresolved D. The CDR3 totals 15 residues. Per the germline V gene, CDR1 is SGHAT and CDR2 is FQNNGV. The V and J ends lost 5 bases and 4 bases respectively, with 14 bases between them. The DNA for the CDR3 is TGTGCCAGCAGCCCCTTTTTATTTTCCACCGGGGAGCTGTTTTTT. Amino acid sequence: CASSPFLFSTGELFF. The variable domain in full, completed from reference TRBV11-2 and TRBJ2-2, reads EAGVAQSPRYKIIEKRQSVAFWCNPISGHATLYWYQQILGQGPKLLIQFQNNGVVDDSQLPKDRFSAERLKGVDSTLKIQPAKLEDSAVYLCASSPFLFSTGELFFGEGSRLTVL.

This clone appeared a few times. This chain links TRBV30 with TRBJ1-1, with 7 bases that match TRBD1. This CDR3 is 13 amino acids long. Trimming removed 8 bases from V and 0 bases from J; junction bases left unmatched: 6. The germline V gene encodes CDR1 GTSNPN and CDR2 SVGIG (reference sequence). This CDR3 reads CALVDRVNTEAFF. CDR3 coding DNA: TGTGCCCTGGTTGACAGGGTGAACACTGAAGCTTTCTTT.

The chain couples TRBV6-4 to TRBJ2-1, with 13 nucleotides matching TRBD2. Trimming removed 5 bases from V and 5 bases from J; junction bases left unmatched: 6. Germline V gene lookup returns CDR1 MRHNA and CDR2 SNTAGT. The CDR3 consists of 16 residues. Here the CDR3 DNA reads TGTGCCAGCAGTCCCGGGACTAGCGGGGACAACAATGAGCAGTTCTTC. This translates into CASSPGTSGDNNEQFF.

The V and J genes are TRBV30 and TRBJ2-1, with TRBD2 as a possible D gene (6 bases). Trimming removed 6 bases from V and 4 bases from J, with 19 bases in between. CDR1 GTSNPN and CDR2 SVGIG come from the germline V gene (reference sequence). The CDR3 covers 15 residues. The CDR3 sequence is CACPHRWREYNEQFF. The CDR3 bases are TGTGCCTGCCCACACCGTTGGCGGGAATACAATGAGCAGTTCTTC.

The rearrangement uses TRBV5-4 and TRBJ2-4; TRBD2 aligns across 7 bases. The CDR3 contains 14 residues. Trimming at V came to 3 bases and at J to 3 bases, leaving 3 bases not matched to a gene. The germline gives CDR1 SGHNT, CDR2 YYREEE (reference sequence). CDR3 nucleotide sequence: TGTGCCAGCAGCTCGGGGGGTGACAAAAACATTCAGTACTTC. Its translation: CASSSGGDKNIQYF.

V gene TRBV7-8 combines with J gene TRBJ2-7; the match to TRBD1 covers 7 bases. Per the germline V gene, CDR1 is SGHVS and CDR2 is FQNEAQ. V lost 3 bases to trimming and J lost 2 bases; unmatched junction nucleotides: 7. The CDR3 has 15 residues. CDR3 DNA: TGTGCCAGCAGCTTCCCCACAGGGGTCACCTACGAGCAGTACTTC. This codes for CASSFPTGVTYEQYF. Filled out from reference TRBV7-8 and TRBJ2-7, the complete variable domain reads GAGVSQSPRYKVAKRGQDVALRCDPISGHVSLFWYQQALGQGPEFLTYFQNEAQLDKSGLPSDRFFAERPEGSVSTLKIQRTQQEDSAVYLCASSFPTGVTYEQYFGPGTRLTVT.